Presented here are 27 T cell receptor beta chains from one specimen sequenced in a study of T cells in Graves' hyperthyroidism and ophthalmopathy. Researchers amplified the TCR beta CDR3 regions from RNA transcripts. The TCR CDR3 first-round RT-PCR relied on the HTBI primer set. In TCRdb, the multiplex PCR reads were re-called with MiXCR into one record per CDR3 protein. The table lists roughly 800,000 distinct CDR3 sequences, more than 30% of them singletons. The sample comprised blood. The receptor source for this set is a man younger than 30 with Graves' hyperthyroidism.

This clonotype was counted a few times. The chain carries TRBV5-5 and TRBJ1-6, with a weak D call TRBD1 (6 bases). CDR3 size: 18 residues. The V and J ends lost 0 bases and 9 bases respectively, with 22 bases between them. Germline V gene sequence: CDR1 SGHKS, CDR2 YYEKEE (reference sequence). This CDR3 reads CASSLAVGGGRIGSPLHF. CDR3 DNA sequence: TGTGCCAGCAGCTTGGCCGTCGGAGGGGGAAGGATTGGTTCACCCCTCCACTTT.

The chain has TRBV2 and TRBJ2-2; 7 positions agree with TRBD1. After removal of 7 bases from V and 3 bases from J, the junction contained 8 bases not matched to a gene. Germline loops: CDR1 SNHLY, CDR2 FYNNEI. The CDR3 has 15 residues. CDR3 nucleotide sequence: TGTGCCAGCATGGACAGGTCCGGGGACACCGGGGAGCTGTTTTTT. Protein sequence: CASMDRSGDTGELFF.

This clonotype was counted a few times. The chain uses TRBV7-8 and TRBJ1-2, with 11 bases that match TRBD1. Germline V gene sequence: CDR1 SGHVS, CDR2 FQNEAQ. V dropped 3 bases and J dropped 6; count of bases not matched to a gene: 3. The CDR3 is 14 amino acids. The CDR3 DNA reads as TGTGCCAGCAGCTTTGGGGGACAGGGGGATGGCTACACCTTC. Protein product: CASSFGGQGDGYTF.

Notes on this clonotype: A read error may be the cause here, since a much bigger clone is one base away. This CDR3 fails to terminate in the conserved phenylalanine or tryptophan, so it likely reflects a read error. Here the CDR3 DNA reads TGTGCCAGCAGTGACTCGTTCGTAGAGCCCCCAGAGGGGCAGTACTTA. It yields the protein CASSDSFVEPPEGQYL. The V call is TRBV25-1, the J call TRBJ2-7; D is perhaps TRBD2 (5 bases). The CDR3 is made up of 16 amino acids. V lost 3 bases and J lost 9, with 24 bases in between. Germline V gives CDR1 MGHDK, CDR2 SYGVNS.

The V and J genes are TRBV14 and TRBJ1-1; 7 positions agree with TRBD1. Per germline, CDR1 SGHDN and CDR2 FVKESK. CDR3 length: 15 amino acids. After removal of 1 base from V and 6 bases from J, the junction contained 8 bases not matched to a gene. The CDR3 coding sequence is TGTGCCAGCAGCCAAGGGGCAGGGGGAATCGCTGAAGCTTTCTTT. It specifies CASSQGAGGIAEAFF. The complete variable domain, with remaining parts taken from reference TRBV14 and TRBJ1-1, reads EAGVTQFPSHSVIEKGQTVTLRCDPISGHDNLYWYRRVMGKEIKFLLHFVKESKQDESGMPNNRFLAERTGGTYSTLKVQPAELEDSGVYFCASSQGAGGIAEAFFGQGTRLTVV.

The chain recombines TRBV11-3 with TRBJ1-2, with a weak D call TRBD1 (5 bases). Germline V CDR1 and CDR2: SGHNT, YENEEA. V lost 7 bases, J lost 4 bases, and 16 bases lay in between. The CDR3 covers 14 residues. CDR3 nucleotide sequence: TGTGCCAGCACCTGGGGGTTAGCTACCTATGGCTACACCTTC. This codes for CASTWGLATYGYTF.

The CDR3, as DNA: TGTGCCAGCAGCGATGCTAGTAGGGACGATTCACCCCTCCACTTT. This gives the protein CASSDASRDDSPLHF. This sequence joins TRBV2 and TRBJ1-6; a weak D match, TRBD1 (5 bases). V shed 6 bases and J shed 8 bases, with 17 bases lying between them. In germline, CDR1 is SNHLY, CDR2 FYNNEI. The CDR3 sequence is 15 residues long.

This chain connects TRBV28 to TRBJ1-5, with a possible D match to TRBD1 (6 bases). V was clipped by 3 bases and J by 4 bases, with 13 bases between them. Per the germline V gene, CDR1 is MDHEN and CDR2 is SYDVKM. This CDR3 spans 15 amino acids. The CDR3 reads CASSFLSRGNQPQHF. As DNA, the CDR3 is TGTGCCAGCAGTTTTTTGTCCAGGGGAAATCAGCCCCAGCATTTT. Full variable domain (rest looked up from reference TRBV28 and TRBJ1-5): DVKVTQSSRYLVKRTGEKVFLECVQDMDHENMFWYRQDPGLGLRLIYFSYDVKMKEKGDIPEGYSVSREKKERFSLILESASTNQTSMYLCASSFLSRGNQPQHFGDGTRLSIL.

The V and J genes are TRBV5-1 and TRBJ1-2; D gene unclear. This CDR3 region has 12 residues. V lost 0 bases and J lost 8, with 8 bases in between. Germline V gene sequence: CDR1 SGHRS, CDR2 YFSETQ. In DNA, the CDR3 is TGCGCCAGCAGCTTGGGGGCTGAGGGCTACACCTTC. Its translation: CASSLGAEGYTF. Using reference TRBV5-1 and TRBJ1-2 for the parts outside the CDR3, the full variable domain is KAGVTQTPRYLIKTRGQQVTLSCSPISGHRSVSWYQQTPGQGLQFLFEYFSETQRNKGNFPGRFSGRQFSNSRSEMNVSTLELGDSALYLCASSLGAEGYTFGSGTRLTVV.

This clonotype was picked up many times. The J gene is TRBJ1-1, the V gene TRBV29-1; D not certain. The V gene lost 6 bases and the J gene lost 0 bases, with 11 bases spanning the gap. Germline V gene data show CDR1 as SQVTM and CDR2 as ANQGSEA. CDR3 length: 13 residues. The CDR3 loop is CSVQTLMNTEAFF. As DNA, the CDR3 is TGCAGCGTACAGACATTGATGAACACTGAAGCTTTCTTT.

This clonotype was seen at least ten times. This chain joins TRBV7-9 and TRBJ2-5; D ambiguous. This CDR3 contains 12 residues. CDR1 and CDR2 from the germline V gene are SEHNR and FQNEAQ (reference sequence). Trimming cost V 5 bases and J 4 bases, with 8 bases left between them. The CDR3 sequence: CASSPLGETQYF. CDR3 DNA: TGTGCCAGCAGCCCCCTAGGAGAGACCCAGTACTTC.

The chain is built from TRBV2 and TRBJ1-2; D is perhaps TRBD1 (5 bases). V was shortened by 9 bases and J by 8 bases, with 16 bases between the two germline ends. The CDR3 is 12 amino acids. Germline V lookup: CDR1 SNHLY, CDR2 FYNNEI. CDR3 residues: CASGEQVDGYTF. The CDR3 bases are TGTGCCAGTGGGGAACAGGTTGACGGCTACACCTTC.

In the case of this clonotype: One end of the junction is discordant with germline, which a read error may explain. The chain is built from TRBV5-1 and TRBJ2-2, with a possible D match to TRBD2 (6 bases). Germline V lookup: CDR1 SGHRS, CDR2 YFSETQ. The CDR3 covers 15 residues. The CDR3: CASSQRPGDTGELFF. The CDR3 bases are TGTGCCAGCAGCCAAAGACCGGGGGACACCGGGGAGCTGTTTTTT.

This clonotype was detected ten times or more. The chain combines TRBV29-1 with TRBJ2-7; D uncertain. The CDR3 sequence is 13 residues long. Germline assignment: CDR1 SQVTM and CDR2 ANQGSEA. The V and J ends lost 6 bases and 2 bases respectively, with 14 bases between them. The CDR3 protein is CSVFEAGPYEQYF. The CDR3 nucleotides are TGCAGCGTCTTTGAGGCCGGGCCCTACGAGCAGTACTTC.

The sample holds many counts of this clonotype. The chain's CDR3 is CASSERDRATEAFF. The CDR3 DNA reads as TGTGCCAGCAGTGAAAGGGACAGGGCGACTGAAGCTTTCTTT. This chain uses TRBV2 with TRBJ1-1, with 9 bases lining up with TRBD1. V was clipped by 2 bases and J by 5 bases; unmatched bases: 3. Germline CDR1 and CDR2: SNHLY and FYNNEI. This CDR3 is 14 amino acids long. Full variable domain (rest looked up from reference TRBV2 and TRBJ1-1): EPEVTQTPSHQVTQMGQEVILRCVPISNHLYFYWYRQILGQKVEFLVSFYNNEISEKSEIFDDQFSVERPDGSNFTLKIRSTKLEDSAMYFCASSERDRATEAFFGQGTRLTVV.

This clonotype was counted at least ten times. J is TRBJ2-5 and V is TRBV7-2; 8 nucleotides agree with TRBD1. V was clipped by 5 bases and J by 2 bases; unmatched bases: 7. The CDR3 is made up of 15 amino acids. The germline V gene has CDR1 SGHTA and CDR2 FQGNSA. Here the CDR3 reads CASSHFGQGQETQYF. CDR3 coding DNA: TGTGCCAGCAGCCATTTCGGACAGGGACAAGAGACCCAGTACTTC.

This clonotype was counted ten times or more. The chain uses TRBV7-9 and TRBJ1-2; 10 nucleotides agree with TRBD1. Germline values: CDR1 SEHNR, CDR2 FQNEAQ (reference sequence). CDR3 size: 15 residues. The trim removed 5 bases at V and 6 bases at J, leaving 9 bases unmatched. The CDR3 sequence: CASSVGTGERDGYTF. The CDR3, as DNA: TGTGCCAGCAGCGTAGGGACAGGGGAGCGCGATGGCTACACCTTC. The whole variable domain, remainder taken from reference TRBV7-9 and TRBJ1-2, is DTGVSQNPRHKITKRGQNVTFRCDPISEHNRLYWYRQTLGQGPEFLTYFQNEAQLEKSRLLSDRFSAERPKGSFSTLEIQRTEQGDSAMYLCASSVGTGERDGYTFGSGTRLTVV.

This clonotype occurred many times. The V and J genes are TRBV15 and TRBJ1-1; TRBD1 is a possible D gene (5 bases). This CDR3 comprises 13 residues. V lost 8 bases and J lost 4, with 14 bases in between. The germline V gene encodes CDR1 LNHNV and CDR2 YYDKDF (reference sequence). CDR3 residues: CATWGGESTEAFF. CDR3 in DNA: TGTGCCACCTGGGGGGGGGAGAGCACTGAAGCTTTCTTT. The full variable domain, its missing parts supplied by reference TRBV15 and TRBJ1-1, is DAMVIQNPRYQVTQFGKPVTLSCSQTLNHNVMYWYQQKSSQAPKLLFHYYDKDFNNEADTPDNFQSRRPNTSFCFLDIRSPGLGDTAMYLCATWGGESTEAFFGQGTRLTVV.

This clonotype occurred a few times. J is TRBJ2-7 and V is TRBV7-2, with 9 bases fitting TRBD1. CDR3 length equals 14 residues. From germline, CDR1 is SGHTA and CDR2 FQGNSA. Trimming took 5 bases from V and 3 from J; bases not matched to a gene: 5. CDR3 in DNA: TGTGCCAGCAGCATCGGGGGACAGGGCTACGAGCAGTACTTC. It is translated as CASSIGGQGYEQYF.

V and J are TRBV7-2 and TRBJ2-7, with 10 bases lining up with TRBD2. This CDR3 comprises 16 residues. Losses at the gene ends were 5 bases for V and 4 bases for J; bases not matched to a gene: 11. The germline CDR1 and CDR2 sequences are SGHTA and FQGNSA. CDR3 residues: CASSQASGSGGYEQYF. The CDR3 region has the DNA TGTGCCAGCAGCCAAGCGTCGGGTAGCGGGGGGTACGAGCAGTACTTC.

The rearrangement joins TRBV9 to TRBJ2-2, with D perhaps matching TRBD1 or TRBD2 (5 bases each). In germline, CDR1 is SGDLS, CDR2 YYNGEE. Deletions cut 4 bases from V and 4 bases from J, with 14 bases between. This CDR3 region has 15 residues. CDR3 bases: TGTGCCAGCAGCTTAATGGGGGTGTTCACCGGGGAGCTGTTTTTT. It specifies CASSLMGVFTGELFF.

Concerning this clonotype itself: Without the conserved terminal phenylalanine or tryptophan, this CDR3 likely stems from a read error. V and J are TRBV20-1 and TRBJ2-5; tentatively, D is TRBD2 (5 bases). Germline CDR1 reads DFQATT; CDR2 reads SNEGSKA (reference sequence). V was trimmed by 1 base and J by 5 bases, leaving 14 bases between them. The CDR3 runs 14 residues. The CDR3 bases are TGCAGTGCTAGAGGACCTACTAGAGGGGAGACCCAGTACTCC. Encoded protein: CSARGPTRGETQYS.

This clonotype has more than one count but fewer than ten. The rearrangement joins TRBV7-9 to TRBJ1-1; 7 nucleotides match TRBD1. The V segment lost 4 bases and the J segment 3 bases; nucleotides outside the gene matches: 8. This CDR3 comprises 15 residues. The germline V gene encodes CDR1 SEHNR and CDR2 FQNEAQ (reference sequence). As DNA, the CDR3 is TGTGCCAGCAGCTGGGGACAGCGGGGGGACACTGAAGCTTTCTTT. As protein: CASSWGQRGDTEAFF. Complete variable domain (other parts from reference TRBV7-9 and TRBJ1-1): DTGVSQNPRHKITKRGQNVTFRCDPISEHNRLYWYRQTLGQGPEFLTYFQNEAQLEKSRLLSDRFSAERPKGSFSTLEIQRTEQGDSAMYLCASSWGQRGDTEAFFGQGTRLTVV.

This clonotype came up a few times. V and J are TRBV2 and TRBJ1-5, with D unresolved. Germline loops: CDR1 SNHLY, CDR2 FYNNEI. The CDR3 contains 12 residues. Deletions cut 2 bases from V and 7 bases from J, with 6 bases between. For the CDR3, the DNA is TGTGCCAGCAGTGAATGGGGACAGCCCCAGCATTTT. Its translation: CASSEWGQPQHF. The entire variable domain, with the rest obtained from reference TRBV2 and TRBJ1-5, is as follows: EPEVTQTPSHQVTQMGQEVILRCVPISNHLYFYWYRQILGQKVEFLVSFYNNEISEKSEIFDDQFSVERPDGSNFTLKIRSTKLEDSAMYFCASSEWGQPQHFGDGTRLSIL.

Details on this clonotype: A read error is possible here, since a much larger clone lies one base away. In this CDR3 the conserved last residue, phenylalanine or tryptophan, is missing, so a read error is likely. The chain recombines TRBV10-2 with TRBJ2-7, with 7 bases fitting TRBD2. This CDR3 has 15 amino acids. With V trimmed by 8 bases and J by 4 bases, 14 bases remained unmatched. Germline V gives CDR1 WSHSY, CDR2 SAAADI. The CDR3 DNA reads as TGCGCCAGCCATTCGGGAGGACACGGAACGTACGAGCAGTACCTC. Protein sequence: CASHSGGHGTYEQYL.

This clonotype was counted at least ten times. V and J are TRBV7-2 and TRBJ2-7, with a weak D call TRBD1 (6 bases). The CDR3 is 12 amino acids. Germline CDR1 and CDR2: SGHTA and FQGNSA. The V end lost 5 bases, the J end lost 6 bases, and 11 bases lay between the germline ends. Here the CDR3 reads CASSIDRTEQYF. Here the CDR3 DNA reads TGTGCCAGCAGCATCGACAGGACCGAGCAGTACTTC.

A note on this clonotype: A much larger clone lies a single base off, so this may be a read error. This chain connects TRBV29-1 to TRBJ2-5; unclear D gene. The V gene's germline CDR1 is SQVTM and CDR2 ANQGSEA. The CDR3 sequence is 14 residues long. The V end was cut by 6 bases, the J end by 5 bases, with 19 bases between. The CDR3 region has the DNA TGCAGCGTCCTTGCGAGAGCCAAGAGTGAGACCCAGTACTTC. Its translation is CSVLARAKSETQYF.